Each of the 21 T cell receptor beta chains below was sequenced from the same sample in a study of PD-L1 blockade in urothelial cancer. Time point reported: pretreatment peripheral blood. Sequencing used immunoSEQ multiplex PCR; TCRdb keeps in-frame clones, though not all of them. The sample shows tens of thousands of clones, about 85% of them seen only once. This sample comprised PBMCs, obtained around atezolizumab (anti-PD-L1) treatment. These receptors were taken from a man aged 40-55 years with urothelial cancer.

The chain is built from TRBV15 and TRBJ1-5; D remains ambiguous. V was shortened by 0 bases and J by 3 bases, with 12 bases between the two germline ends. Germline-derived CDR1 and CDR2 are LNHNV and YYDKDF (reference sequence). The CDR3 is made up of 16 amino acids. CDR3 DNA sequence: TGTGCCACCAGCAGAGATAGCATTACACTCAATCAGCCCCAGCATTTT. Translation gives CATSRDSITLNQPQHF.

This rearrangement joins TRBV6-1 to TRBJ2-3, with 14 bases fitting TRBD2. This CDR3 is built from 15 residues. V gave up 7 bases and J gave up 7 bases; unmatched junction bases: 7. CDR1 and CDR2 from the germline V gene are MNHNS and SASEGT. CDR3 in DNA: TGTGCCAGCATTAGGACTAGCGGGAGGAAGAATACGCAGTATTTT. It codes for CASIRTSGRKNTQYF.

This chain uses TRBV9 with TRBJ2-6; 9 bases map to TRBD1. This CDR3 region has 19 residues. V lost 0 bases, J lost 1 base, and 8 bases stayed unmatched. The germline V gene has CDR1 SGDLS and CDR2 YYNGEE. The CDR3 sequence: CASSVGIPGQGSGANVLTF. As DNA, the CDR3 is TGTGCCAGCAGCGTAGGCATCCCGGGACAGGGATCTGGGGCCAACGTCCTGACTTTC.

The V and J genes are TRBV4-3 and TRBJ1-5, with 7 positions matching TRBD1. This CDR3 has 18 residues. With V trimmed by 0 bases and J by 1 base, 9 bases remained unmatched. Germline CDR1 LGHNA, CDR2 YSLEER. CDR3 sequence: CASSQDPDRDGSNQPQHF. The CDR3 coding sequence is TGCGCCAGCAGCCAAGATCCAGACAGGGATGGGAGCAATCAGCCCCAGCATTTT.

This clone was seen a handful of times. The genes are TRBV27 and TRBJ2-7; unclear D gene. The CDR3 sequence is 14 residues long. The germline V gene has CDR1 MNHEY and CDR2 SMNVEV (reference sequence). V was clipped by 4 bases and J by 3 bases, with 13 bases between them. The CDR3 is CASSSPTLRYEQYF. In nucleotides, the CDR3 is TGTGCCAGCAGTTCCCCGACATTACGCTACGAGCAGTACTTC.

V and J are TRBV2 and TRBJ2-7; TRBD1 agrees at 7 bases. The ends lost 5 bases at V and 1 base at J; junction bases unmatched: 20. This CDR3 is built from 19 residues. CDR1 is SNHLY and CDR2 is FYNNEI in the germline V gene. CDR3 sequence (DNA): TGTGCCAGCAGTACCCCTACATCTGCAATGCAGGGGGTATCCTACGAGCAGTACTTC. Its protein product is CASSTPTSAMQGVSYEQYF.

This chain joins TRBV30 and TRBJ2-7, with 9 bases aligning to TRBD1. Germline V gives CDR1 GTSNPN, CDR2 SVGIG (reference sequence). The CDR3 length is 16 residues. V lost 2 bases and J lost 5; bases outside the gene matches: 13. The CDR3 region is CAWSYGGGQGNDEQYF. CDR3 DNA: TGTGCCTGGAGTTACGGTGGGGGACAGGGCAACGACGAGCAGTACTTC.

In this sample, this clone turned up a few times. The CDR3 bases are TGTGCCAGCAGTTTAGGGACTCGACAGCCCCAGCATTTT. Protein sequence: CASSLGTRQPQHF. The chain couples TRBV28 to TRBJ1-5, with a possible D match to TRBD1 (5 bases). V lost 2 bases to trimming and J lost 7 bases, with 9 bases between them. The length of the CDR3 is 13 residues. Germline V gene lookup returns CDR1 MDHEN and CDR2 SYDVKM.

The chain couples TRBV2 to TRBJ2-7, with D uncertain. V lost 2 bases and J 2 bases, leaving 10 bases between the germline ends. Germline values: CDR1 SNHLY, CDR2 FYNNEI. The CDR3 runs 14 residues. The DNA for the CDR3 is TGTGCCAGCAGTGAACGGAGCACCACCTACGAGCAGTACTTC. Protein product: CASSERSTTYEQYF. Complete variable domain (other parts from reference TRBV2 and TRBJ2-7): EPEVTQTPSHQVTQMGQEVILRCVPISNHLYFYWYRQILGQKVEFLVSFYNNEISEKSEIFDDQFSVERPDGSNFTLKIRSTKLEDSAMYFCASSERSTTYEQYFGPGTRLTVT.

The V and J genes are TRBV6-4 and TRBJ2-3; 9 positions match TRBD1. With 2 bases clipped from V and 4 bases from J, the junction kept 1 base outside the gene matches. Germline V gives CDR1 MRHNA, CDR2 SNTAGT. CDR3 size: 14 residues. The CDR3 DNA reads as TGTGCCAGCAGTGACGGGACAGGGTCAGATACGCAGTATTTT. Amino acids: CASSDGTGSDTQYF.

This clone came up once. The chain is built from TRBV5-4 and TRBJ2-3; the match to TRBD2 covers 11 bases. J lost 0 bases, V lost 4 bases, and 7 bases had no gene match. CDR1 is SGHNT, CDR2 YYREEE, per germline (reference sequence). This CDR3 comprises 17 residues. CDR3 region: CASSLPGTSGSTDTQYF. The CDR3 DNA is TGTGCCAGCAGCCTCCCCGGGACTAGCGGTAGCACAGATACGCAGTATTTT.

The genes are TRBV5-4 and TRBJ2-5; D ambiguous. This CDR3 spans 14 amino acids. Germline values: CDR1 SGHNT, CDR2 YYREEE (reference sequence). The ends were cut back, 1 base at V and 4 bases at J, with 11 bases in the middle. DNA of the CDR3: TGTGCCAGCAGCTTGCCCTCTTTATTAGAGACCCAGTACTTC. This encodes CASSLPSLLETQYF.

The chain carries TRBV6-6 and TRBJ1-1; the D gene is possibly TRBD1 (5 bases). Germline assignment: CDR1 MNHNY and CDR2 SVGAGI (reference sequence). Trimming stripped 7 bases from V and 10 bases from J, with 13 bases between. CDR3 length: 11 amino acids. CDR3 amino acids: CASIAGRGAFF. The CDR3 bases are TGTGCCAGCATCGCCGGGAGGGGAGCTTTCTTT.

CDR3 in DNA: TGTGCCAGCAGTAGAACCGGGACAGGGTTGGGGACCTACGAGCAGTACTTC. Its protein is CASSRTGTGLGTYEQYF. J is TRBJ2-7 and V is TRBV28, with 9 bases fitting TRBD1. CDR1 and CDR2 from the germline V gene are MDHEN and SYDVKM. The CDR3 has 17 residues. V was clipped by 5 bases and J by 2 bases; unmatched bases: 13.

This chain connects TRBV10-3 to TRBJ1-5; tentative D call: TRBD1 (6 bases). Germline V gene data show CDR1 as ENHRY and CDR2 as SYGVKD. The V end lost 7 bases, the J end lost 1 base, and 14 bases lay between the germline ends. The CDR3 has 15 residues. CDR3 sequence reads: CAIKSGAGSNQPQHF. CDR3 DNA sequence: TGTGCCATCAAATCAGGGGCCGGGAGCAATCAGCCCCAGCATTTT.

The rearrangement uses TRBV6-6 and TRBJ2-5; 10 nucleotides align to TRBD2. This CDR3 comprises 13 residues. V gave up 5 bases and J gave up 4 bases; unmatched junction bases: 1. Per the germline V gene, CDR1 is MNHNY and CDR2 is SVGAGI (reference sequence). Here the CDR3 reads CASSRLAGETQYF. The DNA of the CDR3 is TGTGCCAGCAGTCGACTAGCGGGAGAGACCCAGTACTTC.

The chain uses TRBV7-9 and TRBJ1-1; D call uncertain. The CDR3 runs 14 residues. CDR1 and CDR2 from the germline V gene are SEHNR and FQNEAQ (reference sequence). Trimming took 5 bases from V and 1 from J, leaving 11 bases between them. CDR3 region: CASSLELQNTEAFF. The CDR3 DNA follows: TGTGCCAGCAGCCTCGAGCTTCAGAACACTGAAGCTTTCTTT.

The V gene is TRBV5-4, the J gene TRBJ1-4, with a tentative D call TRBD1 (6 bases). Germline V gene lookup returns CDR1 SGHNT and CDR2 YYREEE (reference sequence). The V end was cut by 4 bases, the J end by 4 bases, with 11 bases between. The CDR3 loop spans 14 amino acids. The CDR3 loop is CASSVGGYNEKLFF. Written as DNA, the CDR3 is TGTGCCAGCAGCGTGGGGGGCTATAATGAAAAACTGTTTTTT.

The chain carries TRBV4-3 and TRBJ1-2, with 10 bases aligning to TRBD1. The V segment lost 5 bases and the J segment 7 bases; nucleotides outside the gene matches: 7. The CDR3 covers 14 residues. Germline assignment: CDR1 LGHNA and CDR2 YSLEER. The CDR3 sequence: CASSGTGETAGYTF. As DNA, the CDR3 is TGCGCCAGCAGCGGGACAGGGGAGACGGCTGGCTACACCTTC.

This clone has a handful of counts. This chain connects TRBV7-2 to TRBJ2-7; 14 bases agree with TRBD2. The V gene's germline CDR1 is SGHTA and CDR2 FQGNSA. The CDR3 has 17 residues. Trimming cost V 1 base and J 9 bases; bases outside gene matches: 11. The CDR3 DNA follows: TGTGCCAGCAGCTTAGGGCGGACTAGCGGGAGGTCGGTCGGGCAGTACTTC. It encodes CASSLGRTSGRSVGQYF. Variable domain in full (rest from reference TRBV7-2 and TRBJ2-7): GAGVSQSPSNKVTEKGKDVELRCDPISGHTALYWYRQSLGQGLEFLIYFQGNSAPDKSGLPSDRFSAERTGGSVSTLTIQRTQQEDSAVYLCASSLGRTSGRSVGQYFGPGTRLTVT.

J is TRBJ2-7 and V is TRBV11-2; maybe TRBD1 (6 bases). Trimming took off 7 bases at V and 3 bases at J, with 22 bases between the two ends. The CDR3 contains 16 residues. Germline values: CDR1 SGHAT, CDR2 FQNNGV. This CDR3 reads CASTSGAAVGGYEQYF. The CDR3 nucleotides read TGTGCCAGCACCTCAGGGGCCGCGGTAGGGGGCTACGAGCAGTACTTC.